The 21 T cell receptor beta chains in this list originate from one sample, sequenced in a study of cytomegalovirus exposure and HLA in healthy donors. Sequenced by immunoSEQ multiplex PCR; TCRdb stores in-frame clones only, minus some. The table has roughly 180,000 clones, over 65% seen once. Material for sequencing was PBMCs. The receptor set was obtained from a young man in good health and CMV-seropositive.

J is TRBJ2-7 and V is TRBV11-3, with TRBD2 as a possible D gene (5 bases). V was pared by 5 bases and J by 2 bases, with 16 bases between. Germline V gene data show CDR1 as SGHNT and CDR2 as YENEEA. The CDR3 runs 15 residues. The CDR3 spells CASSPGVGIAYEQYF. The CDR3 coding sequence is TGTGCCAGCAGCCCCGGGGTAGGTATAGCCTACGAGCAGTACTTC.

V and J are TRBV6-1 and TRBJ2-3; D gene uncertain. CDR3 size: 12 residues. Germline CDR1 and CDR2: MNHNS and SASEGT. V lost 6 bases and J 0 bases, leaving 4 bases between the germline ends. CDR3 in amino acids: CASRASTDTQYF. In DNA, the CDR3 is TGTGCCAGCAGGGCCAGCACAGATACGCAGTATTTT.

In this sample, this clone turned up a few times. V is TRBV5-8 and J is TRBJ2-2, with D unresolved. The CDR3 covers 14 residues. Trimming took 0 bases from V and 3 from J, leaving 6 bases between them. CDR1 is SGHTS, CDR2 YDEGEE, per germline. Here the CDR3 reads CASSLASYTGELFF. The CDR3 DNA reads TGTGCCAGCAGCTTGGCCAGTTACACCGGGGAGCTGTTTTTT.

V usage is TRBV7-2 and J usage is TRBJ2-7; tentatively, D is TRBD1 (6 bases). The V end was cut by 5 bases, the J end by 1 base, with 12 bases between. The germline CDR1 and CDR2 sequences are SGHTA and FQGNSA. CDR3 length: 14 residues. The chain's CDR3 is CASSQTGQSYEQYF. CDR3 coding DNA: TGTGCCAGCAGCCAGACTGGACAGTCCTACGAGCAGTACTTC.

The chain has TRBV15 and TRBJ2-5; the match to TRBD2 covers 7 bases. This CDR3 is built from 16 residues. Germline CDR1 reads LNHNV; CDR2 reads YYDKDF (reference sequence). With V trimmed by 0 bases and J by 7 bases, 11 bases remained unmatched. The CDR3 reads CATSRDRVGGGRTQYF. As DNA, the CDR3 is TGTGCCACCAGCAGAGATCGGGTTGGGGGGGGTCGGACCCAGTACTTC.

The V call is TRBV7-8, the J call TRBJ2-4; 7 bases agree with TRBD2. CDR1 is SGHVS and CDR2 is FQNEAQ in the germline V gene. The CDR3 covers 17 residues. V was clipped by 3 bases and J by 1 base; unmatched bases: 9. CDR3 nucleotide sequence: TGTGCCAGCAGCTTTTTTTGGCGGGAGAAGGCCAAAAACATTCAGTACTTC. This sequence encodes CASSFFWREKAKNIQYF.

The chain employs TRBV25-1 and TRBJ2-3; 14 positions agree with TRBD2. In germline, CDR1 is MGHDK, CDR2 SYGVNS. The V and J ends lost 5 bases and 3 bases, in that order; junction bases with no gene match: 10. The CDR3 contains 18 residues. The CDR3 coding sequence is TGTGCCAGCAGTCCGACTAGCGGGAGGGCCGTGGTGACAGATACGCAGTATTTT. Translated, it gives CASSPTSGRAVVTDTQYF.

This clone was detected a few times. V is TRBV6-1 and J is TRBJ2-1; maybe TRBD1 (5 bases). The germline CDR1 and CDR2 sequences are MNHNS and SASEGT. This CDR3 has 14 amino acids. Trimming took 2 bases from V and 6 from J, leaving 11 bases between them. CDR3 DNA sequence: TGTGCCAGCAGTGAATCTCAGGGTCCCAATGAGCAGTTCTTC. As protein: CASSESQGPNEQFF.

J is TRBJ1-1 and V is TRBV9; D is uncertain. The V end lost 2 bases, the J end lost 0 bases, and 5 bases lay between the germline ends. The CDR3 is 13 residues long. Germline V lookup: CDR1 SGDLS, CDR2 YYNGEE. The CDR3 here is CASSVQVNTEAFF. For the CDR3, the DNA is TGTGCCAGCAGCGTCCAGGTGAACACTGAAGCTTTCTTT.

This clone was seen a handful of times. CDR3 DNA sequence: TGTGCCAGCAGTTTTGTGGGACTAGCGGTTCAAAGCTCCTACGAGCAGTACTTC. Its translation is CASSFVGLAVQSSYEQYF. The V gene is TRBV28, the J gene TRBJ2-7; TRBD2 matches 11 bases. V shed 3 bases and J 0 bases; nucleotides not matched to a gene: 10. The V gene's germline CDR1 is MDHEN and CDR2 SYDVKM. This CDR3 comprises 18 residues.

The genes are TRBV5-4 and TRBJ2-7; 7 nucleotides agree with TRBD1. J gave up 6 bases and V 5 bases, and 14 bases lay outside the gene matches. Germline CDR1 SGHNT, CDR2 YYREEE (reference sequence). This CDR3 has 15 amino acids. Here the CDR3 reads CASRRTGGLSGEQYF. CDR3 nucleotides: TGTGCCAGCAGGCGGACAGGCGGACTCTCGGGCGAGCAGTACTTC.

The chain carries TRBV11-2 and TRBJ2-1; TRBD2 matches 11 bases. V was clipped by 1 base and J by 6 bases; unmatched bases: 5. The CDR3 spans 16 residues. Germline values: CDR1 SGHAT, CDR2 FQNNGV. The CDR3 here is CASSLGRLAGGNEQFF. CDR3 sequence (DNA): TGTGCCAGCAGCTTAGGACGGCTAGCGGGAGGCAATGAGCAGTTCTTC.

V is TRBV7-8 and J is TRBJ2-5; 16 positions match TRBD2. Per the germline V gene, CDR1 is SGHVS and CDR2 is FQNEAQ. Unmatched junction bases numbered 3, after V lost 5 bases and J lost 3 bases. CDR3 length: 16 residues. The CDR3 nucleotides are TGTGCCAGCAGCGGAGGGACTAGCGGGAGGGAAGAGACCCAGTACTTC. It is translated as CASSGGTSGREETQYF.

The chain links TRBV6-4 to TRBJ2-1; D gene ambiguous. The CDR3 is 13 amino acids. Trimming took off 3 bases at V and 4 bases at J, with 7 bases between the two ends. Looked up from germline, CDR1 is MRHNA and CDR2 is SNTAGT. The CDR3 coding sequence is TGTGCCAGCAGTGAGGGCAGTTACAATGAGCAGTTCTTC. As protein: CASSEGSYNEQFF.

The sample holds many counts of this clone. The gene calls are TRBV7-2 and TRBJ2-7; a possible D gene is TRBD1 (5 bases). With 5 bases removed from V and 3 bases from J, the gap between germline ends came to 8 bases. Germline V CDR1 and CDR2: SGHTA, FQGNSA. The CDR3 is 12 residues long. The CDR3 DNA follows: TGTGCCAGCAGCGTGACAGACTACGAGCAGTACTTC. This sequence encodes CASSVTDYEQYF.

The CDR3 nucleotides are TGTGCCAGCAGCTCCCCCCCAAACGAGCAGTACTTC. Translating it yields CASSSPPNEQYF. The rearrangement uses TRBV7-6 and TRBJ2-7; D is undetermined. V was shortened by 4 bases and J by 5 bases, with 9 bases between the two germline ends. The CDR3 is 12 residues long. Germline lookup yields CDR1 SGHVS and CDR2 FNYEAQ. The whole variable domain, remainder taken from reference TRBV7-6 and TRBJ2-7, is GAGVSQSPRYKVTKRGQDVALRCDPISGHVSLYWYRQALGQGPEFLTYFNYEAQQDKSGLPNDRFSAERPEGSISTLTIQRTEQRDSAMYRCASSSPPNEQYFGPGTRLTVT.

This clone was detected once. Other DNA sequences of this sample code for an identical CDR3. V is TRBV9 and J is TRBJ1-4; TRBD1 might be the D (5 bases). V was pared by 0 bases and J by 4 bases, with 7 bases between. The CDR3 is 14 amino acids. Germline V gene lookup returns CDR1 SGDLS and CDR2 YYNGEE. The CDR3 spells CASSVAGGNEKLFF. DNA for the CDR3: TGTGCCAGCAGCGTAGCGGGGGGTAATGAAAAACTGTTTTTT. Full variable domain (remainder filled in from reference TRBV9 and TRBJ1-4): DSGVTQTPKHLITATGQRVTLRCSPRSGDLSVYWYQQSLDQGLQFLIQYYNGEERAKGNILERFSAQQFPDLHSELNLSSLELGDSALYFCASSVAGGNEKLFFGSGTQLSVL.

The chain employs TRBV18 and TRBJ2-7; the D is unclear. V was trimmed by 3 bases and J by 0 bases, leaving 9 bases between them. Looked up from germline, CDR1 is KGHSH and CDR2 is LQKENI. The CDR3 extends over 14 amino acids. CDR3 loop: CASSPEFSSYEQYF. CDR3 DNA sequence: TGTGCCAGCTCACCGGAGTTTAGCTCCTACGAGCAGTACTTC.

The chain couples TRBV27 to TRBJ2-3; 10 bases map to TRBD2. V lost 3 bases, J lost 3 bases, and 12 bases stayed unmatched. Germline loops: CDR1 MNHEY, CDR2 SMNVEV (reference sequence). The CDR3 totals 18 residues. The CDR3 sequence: CASSLGGLAGVETDTQYF. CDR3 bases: TGTGCCAGCAGTTTGGGGGGCCTAGCGGGAGTTGAGACAGATACGCAGTATTTT.

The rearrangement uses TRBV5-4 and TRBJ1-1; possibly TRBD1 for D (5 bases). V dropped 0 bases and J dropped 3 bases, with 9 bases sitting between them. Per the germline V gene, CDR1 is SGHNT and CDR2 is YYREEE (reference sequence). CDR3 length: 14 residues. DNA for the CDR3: TGTGCCAGCAGCTTGGAGGGGTATGACACTGAAGCTTTCTTT. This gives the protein CASSLEGYDTEAFF.

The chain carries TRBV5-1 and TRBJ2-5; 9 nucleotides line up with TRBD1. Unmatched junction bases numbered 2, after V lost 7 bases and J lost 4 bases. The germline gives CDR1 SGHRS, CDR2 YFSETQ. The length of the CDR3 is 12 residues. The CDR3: CASYRGRETQYF. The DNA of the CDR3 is TGCGCCAGCTACAGGGGGCGAGAGACCCAGTACTTC.